This T cell receptor beta chain was documented in a study of cytomegalovirus exposure and HLA in healthy donors. The ends were cut back, 2 bases at V and 4 bases at J, with 9 bases in the middle. Per germline, CDR1 MDHEN and CDR2 SYDVKM. The CDR3 contains 13 residues. Use of 60 Vbeta and 13 Jbeta primers characterized the PCR. Sequenced by immunoSEQ multiplex PCR; TCRdb stores in-frame clones only, minus some. The sample totals about 50,000 clones. Sequenced material: PBMCs. This clonotype originated in a woman aged 60-75 years in good health and CMV-seropositive. The V and J genes are TRBV28 and TRBJ2-7; possibly TRBD1 for D (5 bases). In nucleotides, the CDR3 is TGTGCCAGCAGTTTACCTCAGGGTTACGAGCAGTACTTC. Residues: CASSLPQGYEQYF.